This T cell receptor (beta chain) was captured by sequencing in a study of CD8 T cells in ankylosing spondylitis. Points from the study as a whole: Within ankylosing spondylitis blood, a TCR beta motif made up of fewer than ten highly homologous variants appeared to be characteristic. Reactive arthritis synovial fluid and blood were previously reported to contain some motif variants. Matched ankylosing spondylitis synovial fluid reportedly contained a significantly enriched population of disease-linked clones. Disease-linked clones proved CD8+ and comparatively uncommon in peripheral blood.

Notes on this clonotype: Its specificity is not known.

V shed 1 base and J 6 bases; nucleotides not matched to a gene: 6. CDR3 length: 16 residues. Germline loops: CDR1 MGHDK, CDR2 SYGVNS. Quantitative 5'-RACE with molecular barcodes was used to make the TCR beta libraries. TCRdb re-analysed the 5' RACE reads in MiXCR, keeping a single row per CDR3 protein. The data show hundreds of thousands of distinct CDR3 sequences, 25% to 30% seen once. The receptor's source is a male donor with ankylosing spondylitis. The specimen was blood, either unsorted or a sorted T cell fraction (not recorded which). The rearrangement links TRBV25-1 to TRBJ1-6; 7 positions match TRBD1. The CDR3 loop is CASSESPGGINSPLHF. CDR3 sequence (DNA): TGTGCCAGCAGTGAATCGCCAGGGGGGATTAATTCACCCCTCCACTTT.